The 30 T cell receptor beta chains below were found in one sample sequenced in a study of cytomegalovirus exposure and HLA in healthy donors. The PCR used 60 Vbeta and 13 Jbeta primers. The repertoire was sequenced with immunoSEQ multiplex PCR; TCRdb's copy has only in-frame clones and lacks some. The sample contains about 170,000 clones, around 80% of which appear only once. The sequenced sample consisted of PBMCs. The source is a man in his late teens or twenties in good health and CMV-seronegative.

The chain employs TRBV6-6 and TRBJ1-1; D unclear. With 2 bases removed from V and 0 bases from J, the gap between germline ends came to 10 bases. This CDR3 region has 15 residues. Germline CDR1 MNHNY, CDR2 SVGAGI (reference sequence). The CDR3 DNA is TGTGCCAGCAGTTACGTTCCGGGATTGAACACTGAAGCTTTCTTT. It encodes CASSYVPGLNTEAFF.

The chain uses TRBV27 and TRBJ1-1, with D possibly matching TRBD1 (6 bases). Trimming shortened V by 6 bases and J by 3 bases, and 17 bases separated the two germline ends. The CDR3 is 15 amino acids. Germline V gene data show CDR1 as MNHEY and CDR2 as SMNVEV (reference sequence). This chain's CDR3 is CASSRSTGSDTEAFF. CDR3 nucleotides: TGTGCCAGCAGCCGAAGCACAGGGTCGGACACTGAAGCTTTCTTT.

This clone has a handful of counts. The CDR3: CAWSVMAGGPYEQYF. The CDR3, as DNA: TGTGCCTGGAGTGTAATGGCAGGGGGGCCCTACGAGCAGTACTTC. The V and J genes are TRBV30 and TRBJ2-7; a weak D match, TRBD1 (7 bases). Germline-derived CDR1 and CDR2 are GTSNPN and SVGIG (reference sequence). Trimming took 0 bases from V and 2 from J, leaving 14 bases between them. This CDR3 comprises 15 residues.

The chain employs TRBV11-2 and TRBJ2-7; D may be TRBD2 (7 bases). CDR3 length: 19 residues. CDR1 is SGHAT and CDR2 is FQNNGV in the germline V gene. Trimming took 3 bases from V and 4 from J, leaving 28 bases between them. This CDR3 is CASSFVTVGGGSGRYEQYF. CDR3 nucleotide sequence: TGTGCCAGCAGCTTCGTCACTGTTGGGGGCGGGAGTGGTAGGTACGAGCAGTACTTC.

The rearrangement links TRBV2 to TRBJ1-5; D uncertain. V gave up 3 bases and J gave up 7 bases, with 13 bases separating them. Germline V gene lookup returns CDR1 SNHLY and CDR2 FYNNEI. This CDR3 is 14 amino acids long. The CDR3 bases are TGTGCCAGCAGTGATAGCGCAGGTATGCAGCCCCAGCATTTT. Its translation: CASSDSAGMQPQHF.

The chain joins TRBV5-4 to TRBJ2-3; TRBD2 aligns across 7 bases. V shed 0 bases, J shed 2 bases, and the junction held 6 bases outside the gene matches. Germline V gene sequence: CDR1 SGHNT, CDR2 YYREEE (reference sequence). This CDR3 contains 16 residues. The CDR3: CASSLGSSGYTDTQYF. The CDR3 region has the DNA TGTGCCAGCAGCTTGGGGTCTAGCGGATACACAGATACGCAGTATTTT.

The V and J genes are TRBV27 and TRBJ1-6; D ambiguous. Trimming pared 6 bases from V and 1 base from J, leaving 13 bases between. Germline lookup yields CDR1 MNHEY and CDR2 SMNVEV (reference sequence). The CDR3 has 16 residues. The chain's CDR3 is CASSPGLESYNSPLHF. In DNA form, the CDR3 reads TGTGCCAGCAGCCCCGGTCTTGAGTCCTATAATTCACCCCTCCACTTT.

The chain has TRBV4-2 and TRBJ2-1; a weak D match, TRBD2 (5 bases). The CDR3 consists of 14 residues. V was cut by 5 bases and J by 9 bases, with 17 bases left in between. Per the germline V gene, CDR1 is LGHNA and CDR2 is YNFKEQ. CDR3 residues: CASSFMVEVSEQFF. CDR3 DNA: TGTGCCAGCAGCTTCATGGTGGAGGTCAGTGAGCAGTTCTTC.

The chain uses TRBV6-5 and TRBJ2-3; 12 positions agree with TRBD2. Germline-derived CDR1 and CDR2 are MNHEY and SVGAGI. The trim removed 4 bases at V and 0 bases at J, leaving 2 bases unmatched. This CDR3 has 16 amino acids. Here the CDR3 reads CASSFGTSGSTDTQYF. The CDR3 region has the DNA TGTGCCAGCAGTTTTGGGACTAGCGGGAGCACAGATACGCAGTATTTT.

This rearrangement joins TRBV11-3 to TRBJ2-1, with D tentatively TRBD1 (5 bases). V gave up 5 bases and J gave up 2 bases, with 10 bases separating them. The germline V gene has CDR1 SGHNT and CDR2 YENEEA. This CDR3 comprises 14 residues. The DNA of the CDR3 is TGTGCCAGCAGCGGCCCGACAGCCTACAATGAGCAGTTCTTC. Its protein is CASSGPTAYNEQFF.

This chain links TRBV5-1 with TRBJ2-7; the D gene is possibly TRBD1 (5 bases). This CDR3 is built from 13 residues. Trimming removed 0 bases from V and 2 bases from J, with 6 bases in between. CDR1 SGHRS and CDR2 YFSETQ come from the germline V gene. CDR3 DNA: TGCGCCAGCAGCTTGGACAGGACCTACGAGCAGTACTTC. This sequence encodes CASSLDRTYEQYF.

This chain uses TRBV5-1 with TRBJ1-4; possibly TRBD1 for D (6 bases). Germline-derived CDR1 and CDR2 are SGHRS and YFSETQ. The V end lost 1 base, the J end lost 8 bases, and 6 bases lay between the germline ends. CDR3 length equals 12 residues. CDR3 DNA: TGCGCCAGCAGCTTGAGGGGGGAAAAACTGTTTTTT. Its protein is CASSLRGEKLFF.

The V and J genes are TRBV12-5 and TRBJ2-1; TRBD1 is a possible D gene (5 bases). Per the germline V gene, CDR1 is LGHNT and CDR2 is FRNRAP. The CDR3 consists of 14 residues. V shed 0 bases and J shed 5 bases, with 8 bases lying between them. The CDR3 loop reads CASGLVSTDNEQFF. CDR3 coding DNA: TGTGCTAGTGGTTTGGTATCGACAGACAATGAGCAGTTCTTC. Combining the CDR3 with reference TRBV12-5 and TRBJ2-1 gives the whole variable domain DARVTQTPRHKVTEMGQEVTMRCQPILGHNTVFWYRQTMMQGLELLAYFRNRAPLDDSGMPKDRFSAEMPDATLATLKIQPSEPRDSAVYFCASGLVSTDNEQFFGPGTRLTVL.

This chain links TRBV7-8 with TRBJ1-5; D is possibly TRBD1 (6 bases). CDR1 is SGHVS and CDR2 is FQNEAQ in the germline V gene. The V end lost 4 bases, the J end lost 4 bases, and 17 bases lay between the germline ends. The CDR3 sequence is 16 residues long. The CDR3 region has the DNA TGTGCCAGCAGCTCCCGACAGGACCCCTCAAATCAGCCCCAGCATTTT. This encodes CASSSRQDPSNQPQHF.

CDR3 sequence reads: CASDHRGSSYYEQYF. CDR3 bases: TGTGCCAGCGACCACAGGGGGTCGAGTTACTACGAGCAGTACTTC. The genes are TRBV28 and TRBJ2-7; 8 nucleotides match TRBD1. V shed 8 bases, J shed 3 bases, and the junction held 12 bases outside the gene matches. The CDR3 is 15 residues long. Germline CDR1 reads MDHEN; CDR2 reads SYDVKM.

The J gene is TRBJ2-1, the V gene TRBV5-4; the match to TRBD2 covers 8 bases. The CDR3 is 15 amino acids. The germline CDR1 and CDR2 sequences are SGHNT and YYREEE (reference sequence). V lost 0 bases, J lost 9 bases, and 8 bases stayed unmatched. CDR3 nucleotide sequence: TGTGCCAGCAGCTTGGCCGGCGGGGGGCTCCTTGAGCAGTTCTTC. Translation gives CASSLAGGGLLEQFF. Full variable domain (missing parts from reference TRBV5-4 and TRBJ2-1): ETGVTQSPTHLIKTRGQQVTLRCSSQSGHNTVSWYQQALGQGPQFIFQYYREEENGRGNFPPRFSGLQFPNYSSELNVNALELDDSALYLCASSLAGGGLLEQFFGPGTRLTVL.

The chain employs TRBV2 and TRBJ2-7; 8 nucleotides line up with TRBD1. The germline CDR1 and CDR2 sequences are SNHLY and FYNNEI. The CDR3 consists of 13 residues. V trimming: 11 bases; J trimming: 0 bases; junction bases outside the gene matches: 6. CDR3: CACTTGVSYEQYF. The DNA of the CDR3 is TGTGCCTGCACGACAGGGGTCTCCTACGAGCAGTACTTC. The full variable domain, in which reference TRBV2 and TRBJ2-7 provide the parts outside the CDR3, is EPEVTQTPSHQVTQMGQEVILRCVPISNHLYFYWYRQILGQKVEFLVSFYNNEISEKSEIFDDQFSVERPDGSNFTLKIRSTKLEDSAMYFCACTTGVSYEQYFGPGTRLTVT.

The chain employs TRBV11-3 and TRBJ2-3; the match to TRBD2 covers 10 bases. Per germline, CDR1 SGHNT and CDR2 YENEEA. This CDR3 spans 18 amino acids. With V trimmed by 0 bases and J by 0 bases, 6 bases remained unmatched. The CDR3 here is CASSLETSGAPSTDTQYF. The CDR3 DNA reads TGTGCCAGCAGCTTAGAAACTAGCGGGGCCCCAAGCACAGATACGCAGTATTTT.

The V and J genes are TRBV14 and TRBJ2-1; 8 nucleotides agree with TRBD2. The CDR3 contains 14 residues. The trim removed 3 bases at V and 4 bases at J, leaving 2 bases unmatched. CDR1 and CDR2 from the germline V gene are SGHDN and FVKESK. CDR3 bases: TGTGCCAGCAGCCAGTCTAGCGGGTACAATGAGCAGTTCTTC. This encodes CASSQSSGYNEQFF.

The chain employs TRBV11-1 and TRBJ1-2, with TRBD1 as a possible D gene (6 bases). Trimming took off 5 bases at V and 7 bases at J, with 23 bases between the two ends. This CDR3 has 16 residues. The germline V gene has CDR1 SGHAT and CDR2 FQDESV (reference sequence). The CDR3 reads CASSAGGGRSSGGYTF. The CDR3 DNA sequence: TGTGCCAGCAGCGCGGGGGGGGGCAGGTCCTCTGGTGGCTACACCTTC.

This chain connects TRBV12-5 to TRBJ1-2, with 7 bases fitting TRBD1. After removal of 7 bases from V and 1 base from J, the junction contained 6 bases not matched to a gene. This CDR3 spans 14 amino acids. Germline assignment: CDR1 LGHNT and CDR2 FRNRAP. The CDR3 loop is CASDGTASNYGYTF. In nucleotides, the CDR3 is TGTGCTAGTGATGGGACAGCTAGTAACTATGGCTACACCTTC.

This chain links TRBV25-1 with TRBJ1-1; 7 positions match TRBD1. The ends lost 3 bases at V and 5 bases at J; junction bases unmatched: 6. Germline-derived CDR1 and CDR2 are MGHDK and SYGVNS. The CDR3 extends over 14 amino acids. This chain's CDR3 is CASSEGQRSTEAFF. As DNA, the CDR3 is TGTGCCAGCAGTGAGGGACAGAGGTCGACTGAAGCTTTCTTT.

The gene calls are TRBV2 and TRBJ2-3, with D possibly TRBD1 on 6 matching bases. The CDR3 sequence is 13 residues long. Germline CDR1 is SNHLY and CDR2 is FYNNEI. The V gene lost 11 bases and the J gene lost 8 bases, with 20 bases spanning the gap. The CDR3 loop reads CAGTKGGWGTQYF. The CDR3 DNA is TGTGCCGGCACGAAAGGGGGTTGGGGTACGCAGTATTTT.

This sequence joins TRBV6-6 and TRBJ2-3, with TRBD1 identical over 7 bases. The CDR3 totals 14 residues. Trimming removed 6 bases from V and 0 bases from J; junction bases left unmatched: 3. Looked up from germline, CDR1 is MNHNY and CDR2 is SVGAGI (reference sequence). This chain's CDR3 is CASSWGQSTDTQYF. DNA for the CDR3: TGTGCCAGCAGCTGGGGACAGAGCACAGATACGCAGTATTTT.

CDR3 amino acids: CASLRGDTGELFF. Written as DNA, the CDR3 is TGTGCCAGTCTTCGGGGGGACACCGGGGAGCTGTTTTTT. The V and J genes are TRBV19 and TRBJ2-2, with 7 bases aligning to TRBD2. The CDR3 consists of 13 residues. The V gene end was trimmed by 8 bases and the J gene end by 3 bases; junction bases not matched to a gene: 3. CDR1 and CDR2 from the germline V gene are LNHDA and SQIVND (reference sequence).

This sequence joins TRBV9 and TRBJ2-3; TRBD2 agrees at 14 bases. Germline lookup yields CDR1 SGDLS and CDR2 YYNGEE. V shed 3 bases, J shed 4 bases, and the junction held 4 bases outside the gene matches. This CDR3 region has 16 residues. CDR3 sequence (DNA): TGTGCCAGCAGCGAAGAGGGACTAGCGGGAGCAGATACGCAGTATTTT. Translating it yields CASSEEGLAGADTQYF.

The V and J genes are TRBV5-6 and TRBJ2-5, with D maybe TRBD1 (6 bases). Trimming left V 4 bases short and J 1 base short, with 14 bases between. CDR3 length equals 15 residues. From germline, CDR1 is SGHDT and CDR2 YYEEEE. CDR3: CASSRRTAVQETQYF. The CDR3 region has the DNA TGTGCCAGCAGCCGCCGGACAGCCGTCCAAGAGACCCAGTACTTC.

This clone was picked up a small number of times. The chain has TRBV6-5 and TRBJ2-1, with 10 nucleotides matching TRBD2. CDR1 and CDR2 from the germline V gene are MNHEY and SVGAGI. J lost 10 bases, V lost 0 bases, and 6 bases had no gene match. The CDR3 spans 15 residues. As DNA, the CDR3 is TGTGCCAGCAGTTACTCGAGTCTAGCGGGGGTCGAGCAGTTCTTC. This translates into CASSYSSLAGVEQFF.

The chain links TRBV18 to TRBJ2-7, with TRBD1 matching over 7 bases. Germline lookup yields CDR1 KGHSH and CDR2 LQKENI. The V and J ends lost 2 bases and 6 bases, in that order; junction bases with no gene match: 10. This CDR3 spans 15 amino acids. The CDR3 is CASSPTLDRRIEQYF. In DNA, the CDR3 is TGTGCCAGCTCACCAACGTTGGACAGGAGGATCGAGCAGTACTTC.

This chain uses TRBV7-2 with TRBJ2-5; the D gene is possibly TRBD2 (6 bases). Per germline, CDR1 SGHTA and CDR2 FQGNSA. This CDR3 spans 15 amino acids. The V end was cut by 1 base, the J end by 4 bases, with 13 bases between. The CDR3 loop is CASSLGGDSGETQYF. The CDR3 nucleotides read TGTGCCAGCAGCTTAGGGGGGGATAGTGGAGAGACCCAGTACTTC.